This T cell receptor beta chain appears in the sequencing data of a study of blood T cell repertoires in COVID-19. Study at large: The United States, Italy and Spain were the sources of the acute and convalescent COVID-19 samples. PBMCs, B-cell-depleted T cells, or T cells provided the cDNA or gDNA that made up the material.

Germline V CDR1 and CDR2: MNHNS, SASEGT. V was clipped by 2 bases and J by 2 bases, with 10 bases between them. The CDR3 is 14 residues long. Per the original methods: Estimation of nucleated cell counts was performed using reference gene primer amplification. Using immunoSEQ multiplex PCR, the repertoire was profiled, and TCRdb retains in-frame clones only, with some absent. D and trimming were read from the DNA, whereas the V and J calls and clone size are those reported in that table. The data show fewer than 35,000 clones, with approximately 83% seen just once and roughly 73% held by the top ten.

The sequence was obtained from a man between 65 and 80 years old with acute or convalescent COVID-19. Sequences were obtained from peripheral blood. The chain couples TRBV6-1 to TRBJ2-7; D is perhaps TRBD1 (5 bases). The CDR3 DNA follows: TGTGCCAGCAGTGAAAGGGGTACAGCCTACGAGCAGTACTTC. Amino acid sequence: CASSERGTAYEQYF.